This TCR beta chain was recorded in a study of cytomegalovirus exposure and HLA in healthy donors. Study overall: As an earlier analysis found, around 200 million T cells yielded 100 million to 130 million unique TCR beta sequences.

Overall study findings and caveats: The classifier reportedly diagnosed cytomegalovirus status with high specificity and sensitivity.

Remarks on this clone: Antigen: not known.

V was pared by 2 bases and J by 2 bases, with 5 bases of the junction left unmatched. The CDR3 runs 16 residues. Germline-derived CDR1 and CDR2 are SNHLY and FYNNEI. The PCR made use of 60 Vbeta and 13 Jbeta primers. Profiling relied on immunoSEQ multiplex PCR, and the TCRdb table lists in-frame clones only, not all of them. The table records about 210,000 clones, almost 80% of them present only once. The specimen was PBMCs. The chain has TRBV2 and TRBJ2-5; 10 positions agree with TRBD1. The receptor comes from a male donor in good health and CMV-seronegative. The CDR3 DNA follows: TGTGCCAGCAGTGAATTTCTGGACAGGGGGCAAGAGACCCAGTACTTC. Amino acid sequence: CASSEFLDRGQETQYF. The complete variable domain, with remaining parts taken from reference TRBV2 and TRBJ2-5, reads EPEVTQTPSHQVTQMGQEVILRCVPISNHLYFYWYRQILGQKVEFLVSFYNNEISEKSEIFDDQFSVERPDGSNFTLKIRSTKLEDSAMYFCASSEFLDRGQETQYFGPGTRLLVL.